A selection of T cell receptor beta chains follows, all from one sample in a study of T cells after yellow fever vaccination. Each CDR3 protein is one row after TCRdb ran MiXCR on the 5' RACE reads. The table records hundreds of thousands of distinct CDR3 sequences, approximately 13% of them present only once. The specimen was PBMCs, collected on the day of the yellow fever booster vaccination. These receptor sequences come from a man aged 30 to 39 who received the YFV17D yellow fever vaccine. CDR3s include the opening cysteine and the closing phenylalanine or tryptophan. Fields, in order: D gene, CDR3 length, J gene, V gene, CDR3 protein. The D gene is left open where the match is weak.

>TRBD2|14|TRBJ2-1|TRBV14
CASSHLAAYNEQFF
>TRBD2|16|TRBJ2-7|TRBV12-3/TRBV12-4
CASSLKVSGSCYEQYF
>-|12|TRBJ2-7|TRBV28
CASKGHSYEQYF
>-|15|TRBJ1-6|TRBV27
CASSTIGGDNSPLHF
>-|14|TRBJ1-1|TRBV12-3/TRBV12-4
CASSWGTVNTEAFF
>TRBD2|14|TRBJ2-2|TRBV12-3/TRBV12-4
CASSLGGSFGELFF
>-|15|TRBJ2-7|TRBV5-1
CASSLTAGLGGEQYF
>-|16|TRBJ2-1|TRBV15
CATSRDLVSSYNEQFF
>-|12|TRBJ2-7|TRBV7-2
CASTSTGYEQYF
>-|13|TRBJ2-2|TRBV12-3/TRBV12-4
CAGGRWEAGELFF
>-|15|TRBJ2-7|TRBV7-9
CASSLTAVRSYEQYF
>TRBD2|16|TRBJ2-1|TRBV3-1
CASSPQGGVVDNEQFF
>-|14|TRBJ2-7|TRBV5-1
CASSQNRGGYEQYF
>TRBD2|17|TRBJ2-3|TRBV20-1
CSARDPIRASGLDTQYF
>-|14|TRBJ2-7|TRBV18
CASSLAGDLYEQYF
>-|14|TRBJ1-3|TRBV28
CASSLVEGKNTIYF
>TRBD2|18|TRBJ2-7|TRBV6-2/TRBV6-3
CASSYSTGESGGLYEQYF
>-|16|TRBJ2-5|TRBV28
CASSFSGTGGVETQYF
>TRBD1|14|TRBJ2-1|TRBV9
CASSPRDRGLEQFF
>-|14|TRBJ1-2|TRBV12-3/TRBV12-4
CASSFGGPGPVYTF
>-|13|TRBJ2-7|TRBV28
CASIQRTPYEQYF
>-|14|TRBJ1-2|TRBV7-9
CASSSGAGDYGYTF
>TRBD1|12|TRBJ2-7|TRBV12-3/TRBV12-4
CASAGGSYEQYF
>-|13|TRBJ2-7|TRBV28
CASRVGNSYEQYF
>-|13|TRBJ1-5|TRBV25-1
CASSSLGGQPQHF
>TRBD2|14|TRBJ2-7|TRBV29-1
CSVEPREGPGEQYF
>-|13|TRBJ2-2|TRBV20-1
CSADRKGTGELFF
>TRBD1|15|TRBJ2-1|TRBV25-1
CASSPPGTVINEQFF
>TRBD2|15|TRBJ2-7|TRBV12-3/TRBV12-4
CASRLETSGRREQYF
>-|15|TRBJ1-6|TRBV30
CAWSVLGTLDSPLHF
>TRBD2|17|TRBJ2-5|TRBV18
CASSPVLAGGFQETQYF
>-|11|TRBJ1-1|TRBV6-5
CASRSSGEAFF
>TRBD2|14|TRBJ2-1|TRBV30
CAWRVSGSYNEQFF
>-|16|TRBJ2-1|TRBV19
CASSPDGVRTNNEQFF
>-|15|TRBJ2-1|TRBV7-2
CASSLAQSNYNEQFF
>-|13|TRBJ2-2|TRBV24-1
CATWDPGAGELFF
>-|13|TRBJ2-7|TRBV7-2
CASSLELFYEQYF
>TRBD2|15|TRBJ2-1|TRBV4-2
CASSQESGTTAEQFF
>-|13|TRBJ1-2|TRBV20-1
CSAYYPGRYGYTF
>TRBD2|16|TRBJ2-1|TRBV12-3/TRBV12-4
CASKLAGGSSYNEQFF
>TRBD2|15|TRBJ2-5|TRBV20-1
CSAPGESGGASAQYF
>-|15|TRBJ2-7|TRBV20-1
CSARDHGTVLFEQYF
>-|13|TRBJ1-1|TRBV5-4
CASRMTGGTEAFF
>TRBD1|15|TRBJ2-5|TRBV13
CASSPQGAGVETQYF
>-|14|TRBJ2-4|TRBV4-3
CASSQEDGENIQYF
>-|13|TRBJ2-5|TRBV5-1
CASSPGTRETQYF
>TRBD1|18|TRBJ2-7|TRBV11-2
CASSVTGGAYSLKWEQYF
>-|11|TRBJ2-7|TRBV29-1
CSVREGAEQYF
>TRBD2|17|TRBJ2-5|TRBV11-2
CASRSGLAGAGAGTQYF
>TRBD1|17|TRBJ1-1|TRBV4-2
CASSLLRIGGGDIEAFF
>-|12|TRBJ1-1|TRBV12-3/TRBV12-4
CASSFPNTEAFF
>-|12|TRBJ1-2|TRBV20-1
CSAATALYGYTF
>-|14|TRBJ2-1|TRBV7-2
CASSKRDRPFEQFF
>TRBD1|14|TRBJ2-3|TRBV5-6
CASSLRDRLDTQYF
>TRBD1|16|TRBJ2-7|TRBV6-2/TRBV6-3
CASKFVDRLRSYEQYF
>TRBD2|14|TRBJ2-7|TRBV7-2
CASSTGLAGEGQYF
>-|14|TRBJ2-7|TRBV7-2
CASSLVDGINEQYF
>TRBD1|15|TRBJ1-6|TRBV10-3
CAIKTGQGGGSPLHF
>-|12|TRBJ2-3|TRBV20-1
CSARDSRNPQYF